One sample yielded the 8 T cell receptor beta chains listed below, sequenced in a study of shared clonotypes between healthy human individuals. The table came from immunoSEQ multiplex PCR; TCRdb's copy has only in-frame clones and leaves some out. The data show roughly 380,000 clones, about 96% seen once. Sequencing was carried out using memory CD8+ T cells sorted from blood. Subset defined: CD45RO+ cells pooled with CCR7-negative TemRA cells. The receptors were gathered from a young man in good health.

The CDR3: CATSTGQGARARSDTQYF. CDR3 sequence (DNA): TGTGCCACCAGCACGGGACAGGGGGCAAGGGCGCGGTCGGATACGCAGTATTTT. V and J are TRBV15 and TRBJ2-3; 12 bases are shared with TRBD1. Per the germline V gene, CDR1 is LNHNV and CDR2 is YYDKDF (reference sequence). The trim removed 4 bases at V and 6 bases at J, leaving 14 bases unmatched. The CDR3 is 18 residues long. Based on the CDR3 plus reference TRBV15 and TRBJ2-3, the full variable domain is DAMVIQNPRYQVTQFGKPVTLSCSQTLNHNVMYWYQQKSSQAPKLLFHYYDKDFNNEADTPDNFQSRRPNTSFCFLDIRSPGLGDTAMYLCATSTGQGARARSDTQYFGPGTRLTVL.

The chain carries TRBV9 and TRBJ2-7, with 12 bases aligning to TRBD1. Germline V gene sequence: CDR1 SGDLS, CDR2 YYNGEE. The CDR3 consists of 14 residues. V trimming: 2 bases; J trimming: 7 bases; junction bases outside the gene matches: 4. CDR3 loop: CASSVGQGAREQYF. The CDR3 DNA follows: TGTGCCAGCAGCGTGGGACAGGGGGCCCGGGAGCAGTACTTC.

The chain couples TRBV28 to TRBJ1-2, with D maybe TRBD1 (6 bases). The CDR3 extends over 14 amino acids. Trimming took off 0 bases at V and 8 bases at J, with 13 bases between the two ends. Per the germline V gene, CDR1 is MDHEN and CDR2 is SYDVKM. The CDR3 reads CASSLWTGWSGYTF. The CDR3 bases are TGTGCCAGCAGTTTATGGACAGGATGGAGCGGCTACACCTTC.

The chain joins TRBV6-5 to TRBJ2-7, with TRBD2 matching over 7 bases. The CDR3 covers 13 residues. V lost 6 bases and J lost 0; bases outside the gene matches: 2. Germline CDR1 is MNHEY and CDR2 is SVGAGI. DNA of the CDR3: TGTGCCAGCAGATGGACTAGCTCCTACGAGCAGTACTTC. Translation gives CASRWTSSYEQYF.

The DNA of the CDR3 is TGTGCCAGCAGCAAAGGGGCCAGGCTTTACACTGAAGCTTTCTTT. This sequence encodes CASSKGARLYTEAFF. The chain joins TRBV11-2 to TRBJ1-1, with D tentatively TRBD1 (5 bases). The germline CDR1 and CDR2 sequences are SGHAT and FQNNGV. Trimming shortened V by 5 bases and J by 3 bases, and 16 bases separated the two germline ends. CDR3 length equals 15 residues. Drawing the rest from reference TRBV11-2 and TRBJ1-1, the complete variable domain is EAGVAQSPRYKIIEKRQSVAFWCNPISGHATLYWYQQILGQGPKLLIQFQNNGVVDDSQLPKDRFSAERLKGVDSTLKIQPAKLEDSAVYLCASSKGARLYTEAFFGQGTRLTVV.

The chain combines TRBV18 with TRBJ2-6, with TRBD2 matching 13 bases. The V gene's germline CDR1 is KGHSH and CDR2 LQKENI. V was pared by 3 bases and J by 4 bases, with 6 bases of the junction left unmatched. The CDR3 covers 18 residues. The CDR3 DNA is TGTGCCAGCTCACCGGGGACTAGCGGGATAAGAGGGGCCAACGTCCTGACTTTC. Its protein is CASSPGTSGIRGANVLTF.

The chain uses TRBV5-1 and TRBJ2-3; TRBD2 agrees at 7 bases. CDR1 is SGHRS, CDR2 YFSETQ, per germline. The CDR3 covers 18 residues. V dropped 0 bases and J dropped 0; count of bases not matched to a gene: 10. CDR3 protein: CASSLVYVGGPSTDTQYF. CDR3 coding DNA: TGCGCCAGCAGCTTGGTATATGTGGGAGGGCCTAGCACAGATACGCAGTATTTT.

J is TRBJ2-2 and V is TRBV4-1; 11 nucleotides match TRBD2. The CDR3 consists of 14 residues. Germline trimming cut 7 bases from V and 5 bases from J; bases unmatched to any gene: 3. Germline loops: CDR1 MGHRA, CDR2 YSYEKL. The CDR3 sequence is CASTGLAGTGELFF. CDR3 bases: TGCGCCAGCACCGGACTAGCGGGTACCGGGGAGCTGTTTTTT.